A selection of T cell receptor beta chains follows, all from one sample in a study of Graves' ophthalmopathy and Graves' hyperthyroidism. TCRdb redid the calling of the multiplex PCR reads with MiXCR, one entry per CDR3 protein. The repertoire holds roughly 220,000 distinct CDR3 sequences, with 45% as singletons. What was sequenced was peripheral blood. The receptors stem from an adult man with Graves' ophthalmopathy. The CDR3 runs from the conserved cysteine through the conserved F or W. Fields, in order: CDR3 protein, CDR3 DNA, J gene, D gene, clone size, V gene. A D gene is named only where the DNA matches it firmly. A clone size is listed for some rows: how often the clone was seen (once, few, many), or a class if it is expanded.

CASSLTVRQNTEAFF | TGCGCCAGCAGCTTGACGGTACGGCAGAACACTGAAGCTTTCTTT | TRBJ1-1 | . | . | TRBV5-1
CASSQPVLGGELFF | TGTGCCAGCAGCCAACCTGTACTGGGCGGGGAGCTGTTTTTT | TRBJ2-2 | . | . | TRBV3-1
CASSEDSSREQYF | TGTGCCAGCAGTGAGGACTCTAGCCGGGAGCAGTACTTC | TRBJ2-7 | . | . | TRBV2
CASSQVGTGYGYTF | TGCGCCAGCAGCCAAGTGGGGACAGGGTATGGCTACACCTTC | TRBJ1-2 | TRBD1 | few | TRBV4-1
CASSRNAGEETQYF | TGTGCCAGCAGCAGAAACGCGGGGGAAGAGACCCAGTACTTC | TRBJ2-5 | TRBD2 | few | TRBV5-4
CSVWTGDVTEAFF | TGCAGCGTTTGGACAGGGGACGTCACTGAAGCTTTCTTT | TRBJ1-1 | TRBD1 | . | TRBV29-1
CASSSTTNAYEQYF | TGTGCCAGCAGCTCCACGACGAACGCCTACGAGCAGTACTTC | TRBJ2-7 | . | once | TRBV7-8
CASSPGTGGQETQYF | TGTGCTAGCAGCCCGGGGACGGGTGGGCAAGAGACCCAGTACTTC | TRBJ2-5 | . | few | TRBV7-9
CASSAQGRLETQYF | TGTGCCAGCAGCGCTCAGGGGCGTCTGGAGACCCAGTACTTC | TRBJ2-5 | . | few | TRBV7-9
CASSLGPDRLSYEQYF | TGTGCCAGCAGCTTAGGGCCCGACAGGCTTTCCTACGAGCAGTACTTC | TRBJ2-7 | . | . | TRBV7-2
CSGRAHAEAFF | TGCAGCGGCCGGGCCCACGCTGAAGCTTTCTTT | TRBJ1-1 | . | . | TRBV29-1
CSVVRGTEAFF | TGCAGCGTTGTAAGGGGCACTGAAGCTTTCTTT | TRBJ1-1 | . | many | TRBV29-1
CASSLMGDQPQHF | TGTGCCAGCAGCCTTATGGGAGATCAGCCCCAGCATTTT | TRBJ1-5 | . | . | TRBV11-2
CASSNHDRDGYTF | TGTGCCAGCAGCAACCATGACAGGGACGGCTACACCTTC | TRBJ1-2 | TRBD1 | few | TRBV11-3
CSAIMGQGGNQPQHF | TGCAGTGCTATAATGGGACAGGGGGGCAATCAGCCCCAGCATTTT | TRBJ1-5 | TRBD1 | few | TRBV20-1
CASSLSGTQANYGYTF | TGTGCCAGCAGCCTATCCGGGACACAAGCTAACTATGGCTACACCTTC | TRBJ1-2 | . | . | TRBV7-9
CSAGQGADEQFF | TGCAGCGCTGGGCAGGGGGCCGATGAGCAGTTCTTC | TRBJ2-1 | TRBD1 | . | TRBV20-1
CASSMELAGVRGELFF | TGTGCCAGTAGTATGGAACTAGCGGGAGTTCGCGGGGAGCTGTTTTTT | TRBJ2-2 | TRBD2 | . | TRBV19
CASSLEHSTGELFF | TGTGCCAGCAGCTTGGAACATAGCACCGGGGAGCTGTTTTTT | TRBJ2-2 | . | . | TRBV7-9
CASSFDSFLDTEAFF | TGTGCCAGCAGCTTTGACAGCTTCTTGGACACTGAAGCTTTCTTT | TRBJ1-1 | . | . | TRBV5-5
CASSYNRGRETQYF | TGTGCCAGCAGTTACAACAGGGGGCGAGAGACCCAGTACTTC | TRBJ2-5 | TRBD1 | . | TRBV2
CSARGQISGNTIYF | TGCAGTGCTAGAGGGCAGATCTCTGGAAACACCATATATTTT | TRBJ1-3 | . | few | TRBV20-1
CASSSKSDGPSGANVLTF | TGTGCCAGCAGCTCGAAATCGGACGGTCCCTCTGGGGCCAACGTCCTGACTTTC | TRBJ2-6 | . | . | TRBV5-8
CAISRQASNTGELFF | TGTGCCATCAGCCGACAGGCCTCGAACACCGGGGAGCTGTTTTTT | TRBJ2-2 | . | . | TRBV10-3
CATSPLVGTGGYETQYF | TGTGCCACCAGCCCTCTTGTTGGGACAGGGGGATACGAGACCCAGTACTTC | TRBJ2-5 | TRBD1 | . | TRBV15
CASRGDKTNTGELFF | TGTGCCAGCAGAGGGGACAAGACGAACACCGGGGAGCTGTTTTTT | TRBJ2-2 | . | . | TRBV5-8
CASSPPTGSYEQYF | TGTGCCAGCAGTCCGCCGACAGGGTCCTACGAGCAGTACTTC | TRBJ2-7 | TRBD1 | . | TRBV7-9
CATSRDRQTEAFF | TGTGCCACCAGCAGAGATCGGCAGACTGAAGCTTTCTTT | TRBJ1-1 | . | many | TRBV15
CASSQSLGFGEKLFF | TGTGCCAGCAGCCAAAGTCTAGGGTTTGGGGAAAAACTGTTTTTT | TRBJ1-4 | . | medium-sized | TRBV7-8